Following are 7 T cell receptor beta chains from one sample sequenced in a study of Ad26.COV2.S vaccination and SARS-CoV-2 variants. Treatment defined: roughly 20 received Ad26.COV2.S at low or high dose, single or two shots; several received placebo; per-sample allocation not given. The samples were gathered on day 63 after the first injection of vaccine or placebo. Produced via immunoSEQ multiplex PCR; TCRdb's table is partial and in-frame only. The repertoire has around 400,000 clones, about nine tenths of them found once; the top ten carry 10% to 15%. The specimen comprised peripheral blood, sampled in a trial of Ad26.COV2.S vaccine versus placebo. These receptors were taken from a person aged 18 to 59 who received the Ad26.COV2.S COVID-19 vaccine or a placebo.

The rearrangement links TRBV27 to TRBJ1-2; 9 bases match TRBD1. Trimming at V came to 5 bases and at J to 6 bases, leaving 7 bases not matched to a gene. Looked up from germline, CDR1 is MNHEY and CDR2 is SMNVEV (reference sequence). The CDR3 is made up of 14 amino acids. DNA for the CDR3: TGTGCCAGCAGTCCCCTTGGACAGGGGAATGGCTACACCTTC. It encodes CASSPLGQGNGYTF.

Of note for this clone: Other DNA sequences of this sample code for an identical CDR3. This chain connects TRBV15 to TRBJ2-1; TRBD1 might be the D (5 bases). CDR1 and CDR2 from the germline V gene are LNHNV and YYDKDF (reference sequence). The CDR3 is 15 residues long. V lost 0 bases and J lost 1, with 7 bases in between. DNA of the CDR3: TGTGCCACCAGCAGAGATTCAGGGTCCTACAATGAGCAGTTCTTC. It specifies CATSRDSGSYNEQFF.

The chain has TRBV29-1 and TRBJ2-5; 8 nucleotides line up with TRBD1. Germline V gene lookup returns CDR1 SQVTM and CDR2 ANQGSEA. After removal of 7 bases from V and 4 bases from J, the junction contained 5 bases not matched to a gene. The CDR3 is 12 residues long. CDR3 sequence (DNA): TGCAGCGCCGGACAGGGTGTAGAGACCCAGTACTTC. Translation gives CSAGQGVETQYF.

This sequence joins TRBV10-3 and TRBJ1-3; TRBD1 matches at 9 bases. V was pared by 10 bases and J by 1 base, with 5 bases of the junction left unmatched. Germline assignment: CDR1 ENHRY and CDR2 SYGVKD. The CDR3 length is 14 residues. The CDR3 is CASGTGTSGNTIYF. As DNA, the CDR3 is TGTGCCAGCGGGACAGGGACTTCTGGAAACACCATATATTTT.

V is TRBV9 and J is TRBJ2-2; 7 bases align to TRBD2. This CDR3 spans 18 amino acids. V shed 0 bases, J shed 1 base, and the junction held 9 bases outside the gene matches. Germline V lookup: CDR1 SGDLS, CDR2 YYNGEE. CDR3 DNA: TGTGCCAGCAGCGTAGTTCCTAGCGGAGACGTGAACACCGGGGAGCTGTTTTTT. Translating it yields CASSVVPSGDVNTGELFF.

J is TRBJ2-1 and V is TRBV4-3, with D maybe TRBD2 (6 bases). V lost 0 bases, J lost 7 bases, and 13 bases lay in between. The germline gives CDR1 LGHNA, CDR2 YSLEER. CDR3 length equals 15 residues. The CDR3 DNA sequence: TGCGCCAGCAGCCAAGATAAAACAAGCGGGAATGAGCAGTTCTTC. As protein: CASSQDKTSGNEQFF.

The CDR3, as DNA: TGCGCCAGCAGCCAAGATTGGGGCGGGAGCGGCTACAATGAGCAGTTCTTC. Translating it yields CASSQDWGGSGYNEQFF. V gene TRBV4-3 combines with J gene TRBJ2-1; the match to TRBD2 covers 7 bases. V was clipped by 0 bases and J by 3 bases; unmatched bases: 8. CDR3 length: 17 residues. The germline gives CDR1 LGHNA, CDR2 YSLEER.